A single sample is the source of the 32 T cell receptor beta chains below, sequenced in a study of cytomegalovirus exposure and HLA in healthy donors. Primers included in the PCR were 60 Vbeta and 13 Jbeta primers. Method: immunoSEQ multiplex PCR; TCRdb's copy keeps in-frame clones and lacks some. The sample contains approximately 200,000 clones, approximately 80% of which appear only once. The sequencing sample was made of PBMCs. The receptors shown here come from a woman younger than 35 in good health and CMV-seropositive.

V is TRBV9 and J is TRBJ1-1; D not resolved. CDR1 SGDLS and CDR2 YYNGEE come from the germline V gene. This CDR3 contains 15 residues. Trimming took off 0 bases at V and 4 bases at J, with 13 bases between the two ends. CDR3 nucleotides: TGTGCCAGCAGCGTAGATCCCATTGGGAGCACTGAAGCTTTCTTT. Amino acid sequence: CASSVDPIGSTEAFF. Supplemented by reference TRBV9 and TRBJ1-1, the full variable domain reads DSGVTQTPKHLITATGQRVTLRCSPRSGDLSVYWYQQSLDQGLQFLIQYYNGEERAKGNILERFSAQQFPDLHSELNLSSLELGDSALYFCASSVDPIGSTEAFFGQGTRLTVV.

The V call is TRBV19, the J call TRBJ2-7; D might be TRBD1 (6 bases). V was trimmed by 5 bases and J by 4 bases, leaving 12 bases between them. Germline V gene lookup returns CDR1 LNHDA and CDR2 SQIVND (reference sequence). This CDR3 has 13 amino acids. CDR3 sequence (DNA): TGTGCCAGTAGTCACAGGGAAAGGTACGAGCAGTACTTC. Residues: CASSHRERYEQYF.

The J gene is TRBJ1-1, the V gene TRBV7-9, with 7 bases matching TRBD1. The V gene end was trimmed by 8 bases and the J gene end by 0 bases; junction bases not matched to a gene: 9. CDR1 SEHNR and CDR2 FQNEAQ come from the germline V gene (reference sequence). The CDR3 has 15 amino acids. In DNA, the CDR3 is TGTGCCAGCGCTCCCCGGACAGGCATGAACACTGAAGCTTTCTTT. Translated, it gives CASAPRTGMNTEAFF.

The gene calls are TRBV5-1 and TRBJ1-2; D may be TRBD1 (6 bases). The CDR3 loop spans 17 amino acids. Trimming took off 4 bases at V and 7 bases at J, with 26 bases between the two ends. Germline CDR1 SGHRS, CDR2 YFSETQ. The CDR3 loop reads CASSLGARSGQIGGYTF. The CDR3 nucleotides read TGCGCCAGCAGCCTTGGGGCACGATCGGGACAAATTGGTGGCTACACCTTC.

The chain employs TRBV30 and TRBJ2-3; D call uncertain. CDR3 length: 11 amino acids. Germline V lookup: CDR1 GTSNPN, CDR2 SVGIG (reference sequence). The V gene lost 0 bases and the J gene lost 14 bases, with 12 bases spanning the gap. Here the CDR3 DNA reads TGTGCCTGGAGTGTAGCTGGGCATGGGTATTTT. As protein: CAWSVAGHGYF.

The chain joins TRBV27 to TRBJ1-2; 8 bases map to TRBD1. V gave up 6 bases and J gave up 4 bases; unmatched junction bases: 4. Germline assignment: CDR1 MNHEY and CDR2 SMNVEV (reference sequence). CDR3 length: 13 amino acids. CDR3 sequence reads: CASSHGTGYGYTF. The CDR3 nucleotides read TGTGCCAGCAGCCACGGGACAGGCTATGGCTACACCTTC.

V gene TRBV18 combines with J gene TRBJ1-2, with D uncertain. The CDR3 sequence is 12 residues long. V was cut by 3 bases and J by 5 bases, with 7 bases left in between. Germline V gene lookup returns CDR1 KGHSH and CDR2 LQKENI. CDR3 sequence reads: CASSPEGYGYTF. The CDR3 DNA sequence: TGTGCCAGCTCACCGGAGGGATATGGCTACACCTTC.

This clone has more than one count but fewer than ten. The rearrangement uses TRBV15 and TRBJ1-3; 10 bases agree with TRBD1. The ends lost 4 bases at V and 8 bases at J; junction bases unmatched: 8. Germline V lookup: CDR1 LNHNV, CDR2 YYDKDF (reference sequence). This CDR3 is built from 15 residues. The CDR3 bases are TGTGCCACCAGCACCTGGGACAGGGGCATCTACACCATATATTTT. It yields the protein CATSTWDRGIYTIYF.

The chain employs TRBV5-4 and TRBJ2-3, with 15 positions matching TRBD2. The CDR3 runs to 17 residues. Germline values: CDR1 SGHNT, CDR2 YYREEE (reference sequence). V lost 0 bases and J lost 4; bases outside the gene matches: 3. The CDR3: CASSLGGLAGGPDTQYF. The DNA of the CDR3 is TGTGCCAGCAGCTTGGGAGGACTAGCGGGGGGGCCAGATACGCAGTATTTT.

The chain uses TRBV7-9 and TRBJ2-5, with 7 bases that match TRBD1. The CDR3 is 15 residues long. J gave up 4 bases and V 5 bases, and 10 bases lay outside the gene matches. CDR1 SEHNR and CDR2 FQNEAQ come from the germline V gene (reference sequence). The CDR3 spells CASSQQGSAGETQYF. The DNA for the CDR3 is TGTGCCAGCAGCCAACAGGGGAGTGCGGGAGAGACCCAGTACTTC.

Concerning this clone itself: Sequence at one end of the junction differs from germline and may be a read error. The chain recombines TRBV7-9 with TRBJ2-2; the match to TRBD2 covers 8 bases. CDR1 and CDR2 (germline): SEHNR, FQNEAQ (reference sequence). The CDR3 is 16 residues long. Here the CDR3 DNA reads TGTTCCAGCAGCTTAACAGCGGGGGCCCTCACCGGGGAGCTGTTTTTT. It encodes CSSSLTAGALTGELFF.

CDR3 in amino acids: CASSEVGGAADTQYF. CDR3 in DNA: TGTGCCAGCAGTGAGGTGGGGGGGGCTGCAGATACGCAGTATTTT. The gene calls are TRBV6-4 and TRBJ2-3; a weak D match, TRBD2 (7 bases). This CDR3 has 15 residues. V lost 3 bases and J lost 4, with 14 bases in between. From germline, CDR1 is MRHNA and CDR2 SNTAGT.

The chain couples TRBV4-2 to TRBJ2-4; 9 bases map to TRBD2. The V gene's germline CDR1 is LGHNA and CDR2 YNFKEQ. The CDR3 totals 16 residues. V shed 0 bases and J 8 bases; nucleotides not matched to a gene: 8. The CDR3 sequence is CASSQDVQRGVDIQYF. The CDR3 bases are TGTGCCAGCAGCCAAGATGTTCAGCGGGGGGTGGACATTCAGTACTTC.

This rearrangement joins TRBV5-1 to TRBJ1-1; 7 bases align to TRBD1. This CDR3 region has 15 residues. The germline CDR1 and CDR2 sequences are SGHRS and YFSETQ. V shed 0 bases, J shed 2 bases, and the junction held 4 bases outside the gene matches. The CDR3, as DNA: TGCGCCAGCAGCTTGGCCGGACAGGCCAACACTGAAGCTTTCTTT. Its translation: CASSLAGQANTEAFF.

CDR3 amino acids: CASIGTVNSPLHF. Here the CDR3 DNA reads TGTGCCAGCATAGGGACAGTTAATTCACCCCTCCACTTT. The rearrangement joins TRBV2 to TRBJ1-6, with 7 bases that match TRBD1. Germline loops: CDR1 SNHLY, CDR2 FYNNEI. The CDR3 has 13 residues. V lost 7 bases and J lost 6; bases outside the gene matches: 3.

The chain is built from TRBV29-1 and TRBJ1-3; D perhaps matches TRBD1 (6 bases). The CDR3 spans 11 residues. Germline V gene sequence: CDR1 SQVTM, CDR2 ANQGSEA. Trimming shortened V by 6 bases and J by 4 bases, and 7 bases separated the two germline ends. The CDR3 region has the DNA TGCAGCGTCGACAGGGGAAACACCATATATTTT. This gives the protein CSVDRGNTIYF.

Here the CDR3 reads CASTLMEGYGYTF. The CDR3 DNA reads as TGTGCCAGCACCCTGATGGAGGGCTATGGCTACACCTTC. The rearrangement uses TRBV5-4 and TRBJ1-2; D is unclear. From germline, CDR1 is SGHNT and CDR2 YYREEE (reference sequence). This CDR3 region has 13 residues. Trimming removed 6 bases from V and 4 bases from J, with 13 bases in between.

This chain uses TRBV6-6 with TRBJ2-3; 9 bases are a match to TRBD2. CDR1 MNHNY and CDR2 SVGAGI come from the germline V gene (reference sequence). J was trimmed by 4 bases and V by 4 bases; bases with no gene match: 3. The CDR3 length is 14 residues. CDR3 residues: CASSLGLAADTQYF. The DNA for the CDR3 is TGTGCCAGCAGTTTGGGACTAGCAGCAGATACGCAGTATTTT.

The chain is built from TRBV29-1 and TRBJ2-1; maybe TRBD2 (6 bases). This CDR3 comprises 13 residues. V lost 6 bases, J lost 3 bases, and 12 bases lay in between. The germline CDR1 and CDR2 sequences are SQVTM and ANQGSEA. The DNA of the CDR3 is TGCAGCGTCCGGGACTTAGGCTACAATGAGCAGTTCTTC. Its protein product is CSVRDLGYNEQFF.

The rearrangement links TRBV25-1 to TRBJ2-5; D perhaps matches TRBD1 (5 bases). From germline, CDR1 is MGHDK and CDR2 SYGVNS. This CDR3 is built from 14 residues. The V gene lost 0 bases and the J gene lost 5 bases, with 10 bases spanning the gap. The CDR3 is CASSEYRVGETQYF. Written as DNA, the CDR3 is TGTGCCAGCAGTGAATACAGGGTCGGGGAGACCCAGTACTTC.

This chain joins TRBV19 and TRBJ1-5; TRBD1 might be the D (6 bases). CDR3 length equals 14 residues. CDR1 is LNHDA and CDR2 is SQIVND in the germline V gene (reference sequence). Trimming stripped 4 bases from V and 3 bases from J, with 10 bases between. The CDR3 reads CASSTDRNNQPQHF. CDR3 nucleotide sequence: TGTGCCAGTAGTACGGACAGAAACAATCAGCCCCAGCATTTT.

The chain couples TRBV30 to TRBJ2-1, with 9 nucleotides matching TRBD2. The CDR3 is 15 residues long. The V gene end was trimmed by 2 bases and the J gene end by 3 bases; junction bases not matched to a gene: 5. The V gene's germline CDR1 is GTSNPN and CDR2 SVGIG (reference sequence). For the CDR3, the DNA is TGTGCCTGGAGTCGGGCGGGGGGGCTCTACAATGAGCAGTTCTTC. It yields the protein CAWSRAGGLYNEQFF.

V usage is TRBV9 and J usage is TRBJ2-7; 7 bases match TRBD2. Germline values: CDR1 SGDLS, CDR2 YYNGEE. Germline trimming cut 5 bases from V and 3 bases from J; bases unmatched to any gene: 11. CDR3 length equals 15 residues. CDR3 sequence reads: CASSLRVGGVYEQYF. DNA for the CDR3: TGTGCCAGCAGTCTACGCGTTGGGGGGGTCTACGAGCAGTACTTC.

This chain connects TRBV15 to TRBJ2-1, with D maybe TRBD2 (6 bases). The CDR3 contains 14 residues. V lost 5 bases, J lost 0 bases, and 8 bases lay in between. Germline values: CDR1 LNHNV, CDR2 YYDKDF (reference sequence). CDR3 residues: CATSLGGSYNEQFF. The CDR3 bases are TGTGCCACCAGCCTGGGGGGCTCCTACAATGAGCAGTTCTTC.

This clone occurred once. Other DNA sequences from this sample encode an identical CDR3 as well. The chain has TRBV4-3 and TRBJ1-2; D is unclear. Per the germline V gene, CDR1 is LGHNA and CDR2 is YSLEER. The CDR3 is made up of 15 amino acids. The V gene lost 4 bases and the J gene lost 4 bases, with 16 bases spanning the gap. CDR3 coding DNA: TGCGCCAGCAGCCCCCAGGTGGTCTCGGCCTATGGCTACACCTTC. Translation gives CASSPQVVSAYGYTF.

The rearrangement joins TRBV19 to TRBJ1-6; D possibly corresponds to TRBD1 (6 bases). The ends were cut back, 6 bases at V and 10 bases at J, with 10 bases in the middle. The CDR3 is 12 residues long. The germline V gene encodes CDR1 LNHDA and CDR2 SQIVND (reference sequence). DNA for the CDR3: TGTGCCAGTAGCCAGGGGACGTCACCCCTCCACTTT. It translates to CASSQGTSPLHF.

V is TRBV12-1 and J is TRBJ2-5; no check of the table's D call, TRBD2, against the DNA was made. TRBV12-1 has pseudogene status. The CDR3 spans 16 residues. Here the CDR3 reads CASSSCSGGRVETQYF. DNA for the CDR3: TGTGCCAGCAGCTCTTGTAGCGGGGGACGAGTGGAGACCCAGTACTTC.

CDR3 nucleotides: TGTGCCAGCAGTTACCTCCAGGCCAAAAACATTCAGTACTTC. Translating gives CASSYLQAKNIQYF. This chain joins TRBV6-4 and TRBJ2-4, with D hard to call. This CDR3 spans 14 amino acids. Germline loops: CDR1 MRHNA, CDR2 SNTAGT. Trimming shortened V by 5 bases and J by 1 base, and 9 bases separated the two germline ends.

The rearrangement uses TRBV19 and TRBJ1-5, with 12 bases identical to TRBD1. Unmatched junction bases numbered 8, after V lost 8 bases and J lost 6 bases. This CDR3 region has 15 residues. Germline V gives CDR1 LNHDA, CDR2 SQIVND (reference sequence). CDR3: CASDWGTGGVQPQHF. CDR3 sequence (DNA): TGTGCCAGTGACTGGGGGACAGGGGGCGTTCAGCCCCAGCATTTT. Looking up the rest from reference TRBV19 and TRBJ1-5 gives the full variable domain: DGGITQSPKYLFRKEGQNVTLSCEQNLNHDAMYWYRQDPGQGLRLIYYSQIVNDFQKGDIAEGYSVSREKKESFPLTVTSAQKNPTAFYLCASDWGTGGVQPQHFGDGTRLSIL.

Here the CDR3 DNA reads TGTGCCAGCAGCTTGGCGGGGAACCAAGAGACCCAGTACTTC. Protein sequence: CASSLAGNQETQYF. The rearrangement links TRBV5-4 to TRBJ2-5; D possibly corresponds to TRBD2 (5 bases). V lost 0 bases and J lost 0, with 6 bases in between. Germline CDR1 reads SGHNT; CDR2 reads YYREEE (reference sequence). The CDR3 contains 14 residues. Full variable domain (outside the CDR3, taken from reference TRBV5-4 and TRBJ2-5): ETGVTQSPTHLIKTRGQQVTLRCSSQSGHNTVSWYQQALGQGPQFIFQYYREEENGRGNFPPRFSGLQFPNYSSELNVNALELDDSALYLCASSLAGNQETQYFGPGTRLLVL.

The chain combines TRBV7-9 with TRBJ1-2; perhaps TRBD1 as D (6 bases). This CDR3 spans 14 amino acids. The V and J ends lost 4 bases and 7 bases respectively, with 16 bases between them. CDR1 is SEHNR and CDR2 is FQNEAQ in the germline V gene (reference sequence). The CDR3 sequence: CASSSGGGLGGYTF. For the CDR3, the DNA is TGTGCCAGCAGCTCAGGTGGGGGCCTGGGTGGCTACACCTTC.

This clone was counted once. The chain uses TRBV2 and TRBJ2-7; tentative D call: TRBD1 (5 bases). The ends were cut back, 2 bases at V and 5 bases at J, with 10 bases in the middle. This CDR3 region has 13 residues. The germline V gene encodes CDR1 SNHLY and CDR2 FYNNEI. The DNA of the CDR3 is TGTGCCAGCAGTGAACAGGGTGTGAACGAGCAGTACTTC. This gives the protein CASSEQGVNEQYF. The full variable domain, completed using reference TRBV2 and TRBJ2-7, is EPEVTQTPSHQVTQMGQEVILRCVPISNHLYFYWYRQILGQKVEFLVSFYNNEISEKSEIFDDQFSVERPDGSNFTLKIRSTKLEDSAMYFCASSEQGVNEQYFGPGTRLTVT.